One sample yielded the 24 T cell receptor beta chains listed below, sequenced in a study of memory CD4+ T cells and cytomegalovirus serostatus. TCRdb's table, derived via immunoSEQ multiplex PCR, lists solely in-frame clones and lacks some. The sample lists 25,000 to 35,000 clones, 75% to 85% occurring once. Single viable CD3+CD4+CD8-CD45RO+ cells were sorted as the memory CD4+ T cells. The sample was memory CD4+ T cells from blood. The receptors were sampled from an adult in good health and CMV-seronegative.

The chain employs TRBV6-1 and TRBJ1-2; 9 bases are shared with TRBD1. CDR1 is MNHNS and CDR2 is SASEGT in the germline V gene. CDR3 length: 14 amino acids. Trimming took 7 bases from V and 2 from J; bases not matched to a gene: 5. This chain's CDR3 is CASIQDRGNYGYTF. Here the CDR3 DNA reads TGTGCCAGCATTCAGGACAGGGGAAACTATGGCTACACCTTC.

The J gene is TRBJ1-2, the V gene TRBV9; 7 bases fit TRBD1. The CDR3 is made up of 14 amino acids. Trimming cost V 3 bases and J 7 bases; bases outside gene matches: 9. The germline V gene encodes CDR1 SGDLS and CDR2 YYNGEE. CDR3 sequence (DNA): TGTGCCAGCAGCGCGACGACAGGGTTGAGTGGCTACACCTTC. Translated, it gives CASSATTGLSGYTF.

This clone appeared a few times. The chain carries TRBV4-1 and TRBJ1-5; unclear D gene. Per germline, CDR1 MGHRA and CDR2 YSYEKL. The CDR3 is 14 amino acids. V lost 0 bases, J lost 5 bases, and 8 bases lay in between. The chain's CDR3 is CASSQEQRDQPQHF. CDR3 bases: TGCGCCAGCAGCCAAGAGCAAAGGGATCAGCCCCAGCATTTT.

The chain recombines TRBV29-1 with TRBJ1-1; D perhaps matches TRBD1 (5 bases). The germline V gene encodes CDR1 SQVTM and CDR2 ANQGSEA. The length of the CDR3 is 14 residues. Trimming removed 2 bases at V and 3 bases at J, with 13 bases between. CDR3 amino acids: CSVERGGMHTEAFF. The CDR3 nucleotides read TGCAGCGTTGAACGGGGGGGAATGCACACTGAAGCTTTCTTT.

The chain links TRBV5-6 to TRBJ1-1; no clear D. CDR1 is SGHDT, CDR2 YYEEEE, per germline. The germline V and J ends were trimmed by 0 bases and 3 bases, with 12 bases remaining between them. CDR3 size: 15 residues. CDR3 sequence reads: CASSLGGTAYTEAFF. The CDR3 DNA is TGTGCCAGCAGCTTGGGAGGAACGGCATACACTGAAGCTTTCTTT. Variable domain in full (rest from reference TRBV5-6 and TRBJ1-1): DAGVTQSPTHLIKTRGQQVTLRCSPKSGHDTVSWYQQALGQGPQFIFQYYEEEERQRGNFPDRFSGHQFPNYSSELNVNALLLGDSALYLCASSLGGTAYTEAFFGQGTRLTVV.

This chain uses TRBV7-2 with TRBJ1-5; D call uncertain. CDR1 and CDR2 (germline): SGHTA, FQGNSA. The CDR3 is 14 residues long. Trimming shortened V by 5 bases and J by 7 bases, and 15 bases separated the two germline ends. CDR3 coding DNA: TGTGCCAGCAGCCCCTATGGACCAGGCCAGCCCCAGCATTTT. Translation gives CASSPYGPGQPQHF.

This clone was seen only a few times. The chain joins TRBV2 to TRBJ1-1, with 7 bases lining up with TRBD1. Germline-derived CDR1 and CDR2 are SNHLY and FYNNEI. This CDR3 contains 11 residues. V lost 11 bases and J lost 3; bases outside the gene matches: 3. In nucleotides, the CDR3 is TGTGCCTCTGACAGGGACACTGAAGCTTTCTTT. Translating gives CASDRDTEAFF. Full variable domain (rest looked up from reference TRBV2 and TRBJ1-1): EPEVTQTPSHQVTQMGQEVILRCVPISNHLYFYWYRQILGQKVEFLVSFYNNEISEKSEIFDDQFSVERPDGSNFTLKIRSTKLEDSAMYFCASDRDTEAFFGQGTRLTVV.

The chain carries TRBV5-8 and TRBJ1-2; D remains unclear. This CDR3 is 12 amino acids long. Trimming took 4 bases from V and 0 from J, leaving 4 bases between them. Germline-derived CDR1 and CDR2 are SGHTS and YDEGEE. The CDR3 DNA reads as TGTGCCAGCAGCGCCCCTAACTATGGCTACACCTTC. Translation: CASSAPNYGYTF.

The chain combines TRBV5-6 with TRBJ2-1; D unresolved. The germline CDR1 and CDR2 sequences are SGHDT and YYEEEE. The germline V and J ends were trimmed by 1 base and 3 bases, with 14 bases remaining between them. This CDR3 has 16 amino acids. CDR3 residues: CASSLNTLLHYNEQFF. CDR3 bases: TGTGCCAGCAGCTTGAACACTTTGCTCCACTACAATGAGCAGTTCTTC.

The CDR3, as DNA: TGTGCCAGCAGCTTAAAGGGGCGGGAAACTAACTATGGCTACACCTTC. Encoded protein: CASSLKGRETNYGYTF. This chain joins TRBV7-9 and TRBJ1-2, with TRBD1 as a possible D gene (5 bases). From germline, CDR1 is SEHNR and CDR2 FQNEAQ (reference sequence). Trimming took off 2 bases at V and 0 bases at J, with 13 bases between the two ends. The CDR3 has 16 residues.

This sequence joins TRBV14 and TRBJ2-5; D unresolved. The V gene lost 1 base and the J gene lost 1 base, with 7 bases spanning the gap. The germline V gene encodes CDR1 SGHDN and CDR2 FVKESK. The CDR3 runs to 14 residues. The CDR3 DNA reads TGTGCCAGCAGCCAAGGAGGAATCCAAGAGACCCAGTACTTC. Its translation: CASSQGGIQETQYF.

The CDR3 sequence is CASSFRFIDEQFF. The CDR3 DNA is TGTGCCAGCAGTTTCCGGTTTATCGATGAGCAGTTCTTC. The chain carries TRBV27 and TRBJ2-1; D is unclear. Trimming stripped 3 bases from V and 8 bases from J, with 11 bases between. CDR3 length: 13 residues. Germline loops: CDR1 MNHEY, CDR2 SMNVEV (reference sequence).

The rearrangement links TRBV7-9 to TRBJ1-2; D might be TRBD1 (6 bases). This CDR3 region has 13 residues. V lost 5 bases to trimming and J lost 4 bases, with 11 bases between them. Germline V gives CDR1 SEHNR, CDR2 FQNEAQ (reference sequence). The CDR3 spells CASSHGQLYGYTF. For the CDR3, the DNA is TGTGCCAGCAGCCACGGACAGCTCTATGGCTACACCTTC.

A few counts support this clone. This sequence joins TRBV4-1 and TRBJ1-4; tentatively, D is TRBD1 (5 bases). The germline V and J ends were trimmed by 3 bases and 4 bases, with 12 bases remaining between them. This CDR3 is 15 amino acids long. Looked up from germline, CDR1 is MGHRA and CDR2 is YSYEKL. The CDR3 protein is CASSHPQGLNEKLFF. In DNA form, the CDR3 reads TGCGCCAGCAGCCATCCTCAGGGCCTTAATGAAAAACTGTTTTTT.

The rearrangement uses TRBV12-5 and TRBJ2-1; no firm D call. The CDR3 extends over 14 amino acids. V shed 3 bases and J shed 3 bases, with 9 bases lying between them. The germline V gene has CDR1 LGHNT and CDR2 FRNRAP. The chain's CDR3 is CASGLGQIYNEQFF. CDR3 in DNA: TGTGCTAGTGGTTTAGGGCAGATCTACAATGAGCAGTTCTTC.

V usage is TRBV4-1 and J usage is TRBJ2-2; possibly TRBD2 for D (5 bases). Trimming took 0 bases from V and 5 from J, leaving 13 bases between them. This CDR3 is built from 16 residues. The germline CDR1 and CDR2 sequences are MGHRA and YSYEKL. The CDR3 coding sequence is TGCGCCAGCAGCCAAGAAGCCGGGATTTCAACCGGGGAGCTGTTTTTT. This gives the protein CASSQEAGISTGELFF.

This clone was detected only once. The chain couples TRBV6-5 to TRBJ2-1; 9 bases are a match to TRBD2. The junction had 10 bases not matched to a gene; V was cut back by 6 bases and J by 7 bases. The CDR3 spans 15 residues. Germline assignment: CDR1 MNHEY and CDR2 SVGAGI. CDR3: CASRPVAGAPNEQFF. The CDR3 DNA follows: TGTGCCAGCAGGCCCGTAGCGGGGGCCCCTAATGAGCAGTTCTTC.

In regard to this clone: Additional DNA sequences in this sample encode the identical CDR3. The genes are TRBV19 and TRBJ1-4; D perhaps matches TRBD1 (6 bases). This CDR3 is 14 amino acids long. The V and J ends lost 3 bases and 8 bases respectively, with 13 bases between them. Per germline, CDR1 LNHDA and CDR2 SQIVND (reference sequence). In DNA, the CDR3 is TGTGCCAGTAGTATTAACAGGGCCGGAGAAAAACTGTTTTTT. Translation gives CASSINRAGEKLFF.

V gene TRBV1 combines with J gene TRBJ2-5. TRBV1 is listed as a pseudogene. CDR3 length: 17 amino acids. CDR3 sequence (DNA): TGCACCAGCAGCCAAGATCGGATTAGCACAGGAGGAGAGACCCAGTACTTC. This gives the protein CTSSQDRISTGGETQYF.

The chain links TRBV28 to TRBJ1-5; weak D call: TRBD1 (6 bases). Between the trimmed V and J ends, which lost 6 bases and 0 bases, there was a span of 12 bases. The CDR3 loop spans 15 amino acids. Per germline, CDR1 MDHEN and CDR2 SYDVKM. The CDR3 protein is CASRRQDYSNQPQHF. CDR3 DNA: TGTGCCAGCAGGCGACAGGACTATAGCAATCAGCCCCAGCATTTT.

The V gene is TRBV29-1, the J gene TRBJ2-5, with TRBD1 identical over 7 bases. Germline loops: CDR1 SQVTM, CDR2 ANQGSEA. The CDR3 is made up of 13 amino acids. Losses at the gene ends were 6 bases for V and 3 bases for J; bases not matched to a gene: 7. The CDR3 DNA reads as TGCAGCGTCAACAGGGGCAGGGAAGAGACCCAGTACTTC. Protein sequence: CSVNRGREETQYF.

V and J are TRBV6-6 and TRBJ1-1; a possible D gene is TRBD1 (5 bases). Germline CDR1 is MNHNY and CDR2 is SVGAGI (reference sequence). Trimming cost V 6 bases and J 1 base, with 15 bases left between them. The CDR3 spans 15 residues. CDR3 coding DNA: TGTGCCAGCAGCTCCAGTGTGGGGCGGAACACTGAAGCTTTCTTT. This translates into CASSSSVGRNTEAFF.

The chain couples TRBV28 to TRBJ1-5; D remains unclear. V lost 6 bases and J 4 bases, leaving 10 bases between the germline ends. Germline V gives CDR1 MDHEN, CDR2 SYDVKM. The CDR3 spans 13 residues. Here the CDR3 reads CASRMDGNQPQHF. The DNA of the CDR3 is TGTGCCAGCAGAATGGACGGTAATCAGCCCCAGCATTTT.

The chain links TRBV11-2 to TRBJ1-1; 8 nucleotides match TRBD1. The CDR3 has 14 residues. Germline V gene lookup returns CDR1 SGHAT and CDR2 FQNNGV. V lost 5 bases and J lost 3; bases outside the gene matches: 5. CDR3 DNA: TGTGCCAGCAGCCAGGACAGGGCGGACACTGAAGCTTTCTTT. Translation: CASSQDRADTEAFF.